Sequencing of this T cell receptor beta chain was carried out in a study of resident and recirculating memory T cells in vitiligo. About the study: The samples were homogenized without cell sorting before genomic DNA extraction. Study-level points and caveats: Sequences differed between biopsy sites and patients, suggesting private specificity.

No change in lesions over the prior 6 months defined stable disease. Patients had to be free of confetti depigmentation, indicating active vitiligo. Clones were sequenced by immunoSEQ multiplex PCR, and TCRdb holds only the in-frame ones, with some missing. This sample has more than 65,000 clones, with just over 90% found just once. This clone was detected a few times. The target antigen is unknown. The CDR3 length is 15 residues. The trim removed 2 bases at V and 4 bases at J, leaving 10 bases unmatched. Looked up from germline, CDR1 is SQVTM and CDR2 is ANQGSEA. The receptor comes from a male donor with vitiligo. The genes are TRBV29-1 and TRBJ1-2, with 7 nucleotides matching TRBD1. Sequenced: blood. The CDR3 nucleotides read TGCAGCGTTGAAACAGGGGTTGATTTTGTCTATGGCTACACCTTC. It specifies CSVETGVDFVYGYTF.